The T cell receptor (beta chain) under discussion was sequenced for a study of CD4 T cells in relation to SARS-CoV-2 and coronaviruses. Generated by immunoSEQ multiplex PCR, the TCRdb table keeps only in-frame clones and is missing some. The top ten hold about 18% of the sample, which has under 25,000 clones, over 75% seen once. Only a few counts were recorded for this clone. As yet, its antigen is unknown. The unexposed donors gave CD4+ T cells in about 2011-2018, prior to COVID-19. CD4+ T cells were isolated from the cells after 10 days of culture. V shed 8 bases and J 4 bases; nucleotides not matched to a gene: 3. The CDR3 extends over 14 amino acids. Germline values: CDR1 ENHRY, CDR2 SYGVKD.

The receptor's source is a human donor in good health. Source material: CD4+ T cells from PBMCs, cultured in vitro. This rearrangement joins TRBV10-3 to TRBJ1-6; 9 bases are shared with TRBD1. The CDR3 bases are TGTGCCATCGCCGGGACAGGGTATAATTCACCCCTCCACTTT. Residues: CAIAGTGYNSPLHF.